This T cell receptor beta chain was observed in a study of cytomegalovirus exposure and HLA in healthy donors (dated by TCRdb to 2015 to 2018). Study-level background: An earlier analysis of several hundred of the donors reported approximately 290 Gb of sequence data and 117 million unique TCR beta sequences from 150 million to 200 million T cells. Donor age, sex, ethnicity and CMV serostatus were compiled alongside the repertoire data. Rather than drawing on any new phenotypic data, the later analysis identified candidate immune exposures from TCR beta sequences and the way those sequences occurred across donors. All discovery cohort repertoires had been generated using a single sequencing platform. Typing coverage differed by locus: A, B, C, DRB1 and DQB1 were typed in about 620-630 donors, DQA1 in about 550, DPA1 in 600 to 610, and DPB1 in just under 480. A later genetic analysis used genome-wide SNP genotypes for about 65% of the 666 donors, treating that subset as a discovery cohort. The study aimed to test whether signatures of past pathogen exposure could be identified by cataloging public T cell receptors. Roughly 5 DR-DQ haplotypes were handled as single units for association and clustering, since linkage in the cohort was strong. An earlier analysis of several hundred of the donors applied high-throughput TCR beta sequencing to assess whether each TCR beta V gene segment acted as functional or pseudogenic. To predict cytomegalovirus infection status, the study brought together high-throughput TCR immunosequencing, statistical association of individual TCRs with disease status, and machine learning. The T cell repertoires of 666 subjects were profiled by immunosequencing and related to cytomegalovirus serostatus. An early release covering over 500 HLA-typed donors comprised about 300 gigabases of sequencing data and roughly 86 million unique TCR sequences. A later analysis re-examined previously published TCR beta repertoires from 600 to 700 donors and added high-resolution HLA genotyping to investigate patterns of TCR occurrence. HLA typing covered class I and class II loci at four-digit resolution. Among the roughly 410 genotyped donors, around 81% belonged to the genetic ancestry cluster associated with self-reported Caucasian donors. Among about 400 genotyped donors of the cohort, an average of about 220,000 unique TCR beta nucleotide sequences was sequenced per donor, of which about 18% were non-productive. In addition to the first cohort of approximately 650 subjects, a separate validation cohort of approximately 130 different subjects was used. The full study reports these points: Compared with the 666-donor mean, donors in an Asian-associated ancestry cluster had fewer N-insertions in productive TCRs, according to a later genetic analysis. In a later genetic analysis, a missense DCLRE1C variant was associated with V-gene and J-gene trimming of TCR beta chains, and the association was replicated in an independent cohort. In this cohort, only TCR beta chains were sequenced, and detectable features were limited by the absence of alpha or paired-chain data. CMV serostatus was the only immune exposure information available for the cohort. A later analysis found that most CMV-associated TCR beta chains appeared HLA-restricted, with HLA associations seemingly driven largely by CMV exposure. The classifier was reported to diagnose cytomegalovirus status with high specificity and sensitivity in both the original cohort and the validation cohort. While some public TCRs were present in many individuals, most TCR sequences turned up only very rarely across donors. Specific HLA alleles were associated with some 15,000 TCR beta sequences at a false discovery rate of 0.05 in a later analysis. In an earlier analysis of approximately 590 of the donors, most TCR beta V segments appeared in productive rearrangements about 90% or about 30% of the time, broadly matching IMGT annotations. Because counts were too low, approximately 18 rarely observed V segments, including chromosome 9 orphons, were excluded from the earlier analysis of several hundred of the donors. A later analysis reported that several top co-occurrence clusters appeared linked to parvovirus B19, influenza, CMV and Epstein-Barr virus. It was suggested by the authors that the approach could potentially be generalized to other disease states and immunological phenotypes. In the study, 150 to 200 TCR beta chains were listed as associated with cytomegalovirus. Linkage disequilibrium might explain the correlated functional status among segregating V segments, but an unknown experimental factor could not be ruled out. In a later analysis, the rate of TCR association differed among HLA loci, with DRB1 alleles having the most associated TCRs and HLA-C alleles having the fewest. Because HLA typing was missing for some donors at each locus, association tests included only the typed subset. A further reported finding was that TCR beta sequences accurately predicted the HLA-A and HLA-B alleles for most subjects in the first cohort. A group of highly shared sequence variants was considered likely to be a technical artifact of the sequencing pipeline. A few of the identified cytomegalovirus-associated TCR beta chains were confirmed in vitro to be specific for cytomegalovirus antigens. Because the 87-base-pair reads could not distinguish some IMGT-functional V segments, including TRBV6-2 and TRBV6-3, those segments were excluded. Assigning TCR associations to individual alleles was difficult when HLA alleles, especially DR and DQ, strongly co-occurred. In a later analysis, HLA-associated TCR beta chains showed more clonal expansion and lower generation probabilities than non-associated chains that were equally common. Presence/absence analyses assumed roughly uniform sequencing depth across donors, an assumption that may not hold.

The library relied on the immunoSEQ multiplex PCR assay. The multiplex PCR relied on a mix of 60 forward primers for TCR Vbeta segments and 13 reverse primers for TCR Jbeta segments. A multiplex PCR assay on genomic DNA amplified the CDR3 region of rearranged TCR beta genes. The Illumina HiSeq System was used to sequence the amplified TCR beta libraries as 87-base-pair reads. Per the authors' processing: In a later analysis, tens of millions of unique TCR beta chains were counted across the 500 to 850 repertoires, and roughly 11 million of these chains were shared by at least two donors. Raw reads were error-corrected and collapsed into unique sequences by a nearest-neighbor algorithm in which closely related sequences were merged to remove PCR and sequencing errors. CDR3 sequences were aligned to IMGT reference sequences to assign V, D and J gene segments. For a sequence to be retained, a match of at least six nucleotides to both a V gene segment and a J gene segment was required. Rearrangements were called productive when the CDR3 lacked stop codons and stayed in frame with V and J; all others were non-productive. Following IMGT convention, CDR3 was defined as the stretch from the second conserved V-encoded cysteine to the conserved J-encoded phenylalanine. Sequences without an unambiguous match to a single V gene segment were excluded from the earlier analysis of approximately 600 of the donors. An earlier analysis of several hundred of the donors called V segments functional above 56.7% productive rearrangements and segregating when the between-donor standard deviation exceeded 5%. A statistical classification framework was built for diagnosing cytomegalovirus status from the catalog of TCR beta chain sequences. V and J gene assignment, in a later analysis, came from comparing TCR nucleotide sequences with IMGT/GENE-DB human TR gene sequences. In a later analysis, CDR3 sequences and most-parsimonious VDJ recombination scenarios were assigned using the TCRdist pipeline. A later analysis defined each TCR beta chain by its CDR3 amino acid sequence plus V-gene family, and excluded reads lacking a unique V-gene family. In a later analysis, 450 to 600 highly shared, low-generation-probability nucleotide sequences were removed to address suspected cross-contamination and a sequencing artifact. In a later analysis, a clonal expansion index for each public chain was calculated from normalized within-repertoire ranks of inferred template counts. Generation probabilities in a later analysis came from a VDJ recombination model fitted to out-of-frame rearrangements, and those results were checked against IGoR. Hypergeometric tests were used in a later analysis to score TCR-TCR, TCR-HLA and TCR-CMV co-occurrence, with a repertoire-size bias correction applied to the TCR pairs. To estimate false discovery rates, a later analysis permuted the HLA or CMV assignments 20 times. In a later analysis, co-occurring TCRs were grouped using DBSCAN, with TCRdist sequence similarity added in when clustering inside HLA-allele-positive subsets. Repertoires with fewer than 30,000 or more than 120,000 public chains were left out of co-occurrence clustering, as were four to six repertoires with anomalous nucleotide sharing. TCRdb took over this immuneACCESS table, retaining in-frame rearrangements with V and J assigned. Such tables are incomplete; in checked studies, under half of the missing clones stem from an unresolved V gene, and the remainder is unexplained. V and J calls and clone size are those listed in that table; D and trimming were worked out from the DNA. In this sample the table shows 90,000 to 100,000 clones, approximately 9% of which occur a single time. 4.5% to 6.5% of the sample belongs to the ten largest clones.

The CDR3 contains 17 residues, cysteine and phenylalanine counted. The read is trimmed to its CDR3 DNA, 51 bases read in frame from base 1. From a lookup of the germline V gene (reference sequence), CDR1 and CDR2 are LNHNV and YYDKDF. V sheds 1 base and J sheds 2 bases, leaving 17 bases between their ends. In total, 500 to 700 healthy bone marrow donors made up the cohort. At the time of sampling, every cohort member was nominally healthy, though immune exposures that went unrecorded were likely present. The donor was CMV seropositive and was included in the group of some 290 seropositive cohort members. Each donor provided a peripheral blood sample, and peripheral blood mononuclear cells were used for TCR beta sequencing. The Qiagen DNeasy Blood Extraction Kit was used to extract genomic DNA from the blood cell samples. In regard to this clone: Its antigen specificity is not known. Per-nucleotide qualities are absent, and no much larger clonotype sits a single base away.

The TCR comes from a man aged 50 or older in good health and CMV-seropositive. Sequencing used PBMCs. The sequence is built from TRBV15 and TRBJ1-1; TRBD1 might be the D gene, on 6 matching bases. The CDR3 region has the sequence CATSRGWGQLLNTEAFF. The nucleotide sequence is given as TGTGCCACCAGCAGAGGGTGGGGGCAGCTTTTAAACACTGAAGCTTTCTTT.